Below are 30 T cell receptor beta chains sequenced from a single sample in a study of T cell responses to AZD1222 COVID-19 vaccine. Using immunoSEQ multiplex PCR, the repertoire was profiled, and TCRdb retains in-frame clones only, with some absent. Of 75,000 to 90,000 clones in the sample, almost 80% were seen once. Sequences were derived from peripheral blood, sampled on day 0 of AZD1222 vaccination. The source of these receptors is an adult in good health.

This sequence joins TRBV14 and TRBJ1-2, with 9 bases aligning to TRBD1. CDR3 length equals 15 residues. The germline gives CDR1 SGHDN, CDR2 FVKESK. Unmatched junction bases numbered 6, after V lost 2 bases and J lost 5 bases. The chain's CDR3 is CASSQIAGTGYGYTF. CDR3 DNA: TGTGCCAGCAGCCAAATAGCCGGGACAGGGTATGGCTACACCTTC.

V is TRBV7-9 and J is TRBJ2-7; D might be TRBD1 or TRBD2, each matching 5 bases. In germline, CDR1 is SEHNR, CDR2 FQNEAQ (reference sequence). V lost 2 bases and J lost 4, with 15 bases in between. This CDR3 has 15 residues. The CDR3 region is CASSLSAGRGYEQYF. The CDR3 bases are TGTGCCAGCAGCTTAAGCGCAGGGAGAGGATACGAGCAGTACTTC.

This chain connects TRBV3-1 (or the pseudogene TRBV3-2) to TRBJ2-2; 10 positions agree with TRBD2. In germline, CDR1 is LGHDT, CDR2 YNNKEL (reference sequence). This CDR3 has 17 amino acids. Germline trimming cut 0 bases from V and 5 bases from J; bases unmatched to any gene: 6. This CDR3 is CASSQEFSSGRTGELFF. CDR3 nucleotide sequence: TGTGCCAGCAGCCAAGAGTTTTCTAGCGGGAGAACCGGGGAGCTGTTTTTT.

The chain joins TRBV18 to TRBJ2-7; no clear D gene. Germline V gives CDR1 KGHSH, CDR2 LQKENI. This CDR3 comprises 11 residues. V lost 2 bases, J lost 5 bases, and 4 bases lay in between. CDR3 nucleotide sequence: TGTGCCAGCTCACCAAGGAACGAGCAGTACTTC. It translates to CASSPRNEQYF. Full variable domain (missing parts from reference TRBV18 and TRBJ2-7): NAGVMQNPRHLVRRRGQEARLRCSPMKGHSHVYWYRQLPEEGLKFMVYLQKENIIDESGMPKERFSAEFPKEGPSILRIQQVVRGDSAAYFCASSPRNEQYFGPGTRLTVT.

The chain links TRBV7-9 to TRBJ2-2; no clear D. CDR3 length: 15 amino acids. Germline CDR1 and CDR2: SEHNR and FQNEAQ (reference sequence). The V and J ends lost 8 bases and 0 bases respectively, with 13 bases between them. The CDR3 DNA sequence: TGTGCCAGCCCAGCCACCGGGTCGAACACCGGGGAGCTGTTTTTT. It specifies CASPATGSNTGELFF.

V gene TRBV11-1 combines with J gene TRBJ2-1; 8 positions match TRBD2. Germline CDR1 reads SGHAT; CDR2 reads FQDESV (reference sequence). This CDR3 is 15 amino acids long. Trimming cost V 6 bases and J 5 bases; bases outside gene matches: 9. CDR3 loop: CASRDGVAGNNEQFF. The CDR3 region has the DNA TGTGCCAGCAGAGATGGAGTAGCGGGGAACAATGAGCAGTTCTTC. The full variable domain, rest sourced from reference TRBV11-1 and TRBJ2-1, is EAEVAQSPRYKITEKSQAVAFWCDPISGHATLYWYRQILGQGPELLVQFQDESVVDDSQLPKDRFSAERLKGVDSTLKIQPAELGDSAMYLCASRDGVAGNNEQFFGPGTRLTVL.

This rearrangement joins TRBV29-1 to TRBJ2-5; TRBD1 matches at 9 bases. The CDR3 runs 15 residues. V dropped 4 bases and J dropped 1; count of bases not matched to a gene: 7. Germline assignment: CDR1 SQVTM and CDR2 ANQGSEA. The CDR3 DNA reads as TGCAGCGTTGCACAGGGGGCATCCCTCCAAGAGACCCAGTACTTC. Encoded protein: CSVAQGASLQETQYF.

CDR3 nucleotides: TGTGCCAGCGCCCGGACAGGGGGCAATCAGCCCCAGCATTTT. Its translation: CASARTGGNQPQHF. The gene calls are TRBV2 and TRBJ1-5, with 9 bases matching TRBD1. This CDR3 spans 14 amino acids. Germline CDR1 SNHLY, CDR2 FYNNEI. The V segment lost 8 bases and the J segment 2 bases; nucleotides outside the gene matches: 4.

This sequence joins TRBV2 and TRBJ1-1, with D possibly TRBD1 on 5 matching bases. The CDR3 totals 15 residues. The V and J ends lost 5 bases and 2 bases respectively, with 15 bases between them. CDR1 and CDR2 (germline): SNHLY, FYNNEI. As DNA, the CDR3 is TGTGCCAGCAGTCTTCAGGGTACGGGAAACACTGAAGCTTTCTTT. Translated: CASSLQGTGNTEAFF.

The gene calls are TRBV7-2 and TRBJ2-4; 15 nucleotides line up with TRBD2. The CDR3 extends over 15 amino acids. V dropped 5 bases and J dropped 7; count of bases not matched to a gene: 3. Looked up from germline, CDR1 is SGHTA and CDR2 is FQGNSA. The CDR3 here is CASSPGLAGGNIQYF. The CDR3 nucleotides read TGTGCCAGCAGCCCCGGACTAGCGGGAGGGAACATTCAGTACTTC.

CDR3 DNA sequence: TGCGCCAGCAGCGGGCCGGGAGGTGCAACTAATGAAAAACTGTTTTTT. It is translated as CASSGPGGATNEKLFF. The gene calls are TRBV4-3 and TRBJ1-4; no reliable D call. This CDR3 comprises 16 residues. Trimming stripped 5 bases from V and 0 bases from J, with 13 bases between. Germline CDR1 LGHNA, CDR2 YSLEER.

This clone has just a few counts. This rearrangement joins TRBV11-2 to TRBJ2-2; 9 nucleotides match TRBD2. Germline assignment: CDR1 SGHAT and CDR2 FQNNGV. Trimming cost V 1 base and J 5 bases; bases outside gene matches: 5. The CDR3 has 16 amino acids. The CDR3 DNA follows: TGTGCCAGCAGCTTAGTAGCGGGAGTAGCTACCGGGGAGCTGTTTTTT. Translated, it gives CASSLVAGVATGELFF.

The rearrangement links TRBV11-2 to TRBJ2-3; 7 bases agree with TRBD1. The J segment lost 2 bases and the V segment lost 0 bases, leaving 5 bases of the junction unmatched. Germline V gene sequence: CDR1 SGHAT, CDR2 FQNNGV. The length of the CDR3 is 16 residues. The CDR3 DNA is TGTGCCAGCAGCTTAGATGGGACAGCCATCACAGATACGCAGTATTTT. Encoded protein: CASSLDGTAITDTQYF.

The chain is built from TRBV6-5 and TRBJ2-1, with D perhaps matching TRBD1 or TRBD2 (5 bases each). Trimming removed 2 bases from V and 7 bases from J, with 18 bases in between. The germline CDR1 and CDR2 sequences are MNHEY and SVGAGI. The CDR3 loop spans 16 amino acids. The CDR3 sequence is CASSYRPEAGRNEQFF. The CDR3 nucleotides read TGTGCCAGCAGTTACCGACCGGAGGCAGGGCGGAATGAGCAGTTCTTC.

The chain carries TRBV10-3 and TRBJ1-1; D not certain. Germline V lookup: CDR1 ENHRY, CDR2 SYGVKD. CDR3 length equals 13 residues. The germline V and J ends were trimmed by 3 bases and 0 bases, with 5 bases remaining between them. The CDR3 DNA sequence: TGTGCCATCAGTGATGGGGTGAACACTGAAGCTTTCTTT. Amino acids: CAISDGVNTEAFF.

The chain is built from TRBV5-1 and TRBJ2-6; TRBD2 is a possible D gene (6 bases). Between the trimmed V and J ends, which lost 0 bases and 4 bases, there was a span of 11 bases. The CDR3 extends over 16 amino acids. The germline V gene has CDR1 SGHRS and CDR2 YFSETQ. CDR3 sequence: CASSLAGEAGANVLTF. Written as DNA, the CDR3 is TGCGCCAGCAGCTTGGCCGGGGAGGCCGGGGCCAACGTCCTGACTTTC.

This clone showed up just a few times. The chain recombines TRBV28 with TRBJ1-6; no reliable D call. V lost 5 bases to trimming and J lost 3 bases, with 23 bases between them. CDR1 is MDHEN, CDR2 SYDVKM, per germline. The CDR3 consists of 19 residues. For the CDR3, the DNA is TGTGCCAGCAGTCCACCGATCTTGGGGATGCTAATCTATAATTCACCCCTCCACTTT. Protein product: CASSPPILGMLIYNSPLHF.

The rearrangement links TRBV6-2 or TRBV6-3 to TRBJ2-3; the D gene is possibly TRBD2 (6 bases). V was clipped by 5 bases and J by 6 bases, with 15 bases between them. The CDR3 has 14 residues. Per the germline V gene, CDR1 is MNHEY and CDR2 is SVGEGT. The CDR3 loop is CASSLTSSWDTQYF. The CDR3 coding sequence is TGTGCCAGCAGTCTTACTAGCAGTTGGGATACGCAGTATTTT.

This chain links TRBV5-6 with TRBJ2-2; D unresolved. The CDR3 contains 13 residues. Germline CDR1 and CDR2: SGHDT and YYEEEE. The V end was cut by 5 bases, the J end by 4 bases, with 9 bases between. The CDR3 region has the DNA TGTGCCAGCAGTGCCCAGCGCACCGGGGAGCTGTTTTTT. Translated: CASSAQRTGELFF.

The chain links TRBV5-5 to TRBJ1-3; D not certain. The germline V gene has CDR1 SGHKS and CDR2 YYEKEE (reference sequence). The length of the CDR3 is 15 residues. Trimming shortened V by 1 base and J by 2 bases, and 10 bases separated the two germline ends. The CDR3 nucleotides are TGTGCCAGCAGCTTGTTACTTAGCCCTGGAAACACCATATATTTT. This translates into CASSLLLSPGNTIYF.

The chain recombines TRBV30 with TRBJ1-6; 8 nucleotides line up with TRBD1. In germline, CDR1 is GTSNPN, CDR2 SVGIG (reference sequence). This CDR3 contains 12 residues. V lost 5 bases, J lost 10 bases, and 4 bases stayed unmatched. CDR3 amino acids: CAWGTGGSPLHF. CDR3 nucleotides: TGTGCCTGGGGGACAGGAGGCTCACCCCTCCACTTT.

The V gene is TRBV30, the J gene TRBJ2-3, with no clear D. CDR3 size: 14 residues. The ends were cut back, 4 bases at V and 6 bases at J, with 17 bases in the middle. Germline-derived CDR1 and CDR2 are GTSNPN and SVGIG (reference sequence). In DNA form, the CDR3 reads TGTGCCTGGAAGTCCCCCCAAGGGTGGGATACGCAGTATTTT. It yields the protein CAWKSPQGWDTQYF.

CDR3 region: CASSSGTSVTDTQYF. DNA of the CDR3: TGTGCCAGCAGCTCAGGGACTAGCGTTACAGATACGCAGTATTTT. The J gene is TRBJ2-3, the V gene TRBV11-3; 10 positions agree with TRBD2. Germline CDR1 and CDR2: SGHNT and YENEEA. Trimming removed 4 bases from V and 3 bases from J; junction bases left unmatched: 4. The length of the CDR3 is 15 residues.

The chain carries TRBV30 and TRBJ2-3; 12 nucleotides line up with TRBD2. V lost 6 bases to trimming and J lost 2 bases; unmatched junction nucleotides: 9. The CDR3 is 16 residues long. The germline V gene has CDR1 GTSNPN and CDR2 SVGIG (reference sequence). This CDR3 is CACRLAGEANTDTQYF. The CDR3, as DNA: TGTGCCTGTCGACTAGCGGGAGAGGCTAACACAGATACGCAGTATTTT.

This clone appeared a few times. In DNA form, the CDR3 reads TGTGCCAGCAGTCCCGAGACTAGCGTCAAGGCCGCCTACGAGCAGTACTTC. Translating it yields CASSPETSVKAAYEQYF. J is TRBJ2-7 and V is TRBV28; 8 bases align to TRBD2. The J segment lost 2 bases and the V segment lost 5 bases, leaving 14 bases of the junction unmatched. Germline CDR1 reads MDHEN; CDR2 reads SYDVKM. This CDR3 has 17 residues.

This sequence joins TRBV20-1 and TRBJ2-2, with a weak D call TRBD2 (5 bases). Germline loops: CDR1 DFQATT, CDR2 SNEGSKA (reference sequence). The CDR3 has 15 amino acids. Trimming took 3 bases from V and 5 from J, leaving 16 bases between them. The CDR3 is CSASLPGSGTGELFF. The CDR3 DNA sequence: TGCAGTGCTAGTCTCCCGGGATCTGGGACCGGGGAGCTGTTTTTT.

The chain is built from TRBV6-5 and TRBJ2-2, with TRBD1 matching 8 bases. The CDR3 length is 14 residues. Germline values: CDR1 MNHEY, CDR2 SVGAGI. After removal of 10 bases from V and 6 bases from J, the junction contained 10 bases not matched to a gene. Here the CDR3 reads CAIRRTGYSGELFF. Here the CDR3 DNA reads TGTGCCATCCGAAGGACAGGGTATTCCGGGGAGCTGTTTTTT.

V is TRBV5-6 and J is TRBJ2-5, with TRBD2 matching over 11 bases. CDR3 length: 14 residues. CDR1 and CDR2 (germline): SGHDT, YYEEEE. V trimming: 4 bases; J trimming: 4 bases; junction bases outside the gene matches: 3. CDR3 bases: TGTGCCAGCAGCCTAGCGGGAGGACGAGAGACCCAGTACTTC. Translation gives CASSLAGGRETQYF. The variable domain in full, with the rest retrieved from reference TRBV5-6 and TRBJ2-5, is DAGVTQSPTHLIKTRGQQVTLRCSPKSGHDTVSWYQQALGQGPQFIFQYYEEEERQRGNFPDRFSGHQFPNYSSELNVNALLLGDSALYLCASSLAGGRETQYFGPGTRLLVL.

J is TRBJ1-5 and V is TRBV7-8, with D unresolved. Germline loops: CDR1 SGHVS, CDR2 FQNEAQ. CDR3 size: 14 residues. The V gene lost 1 base and the J gene lost 7 bases, with 11 bases spanning the gap. The CDR3 loop is CASSLGEGGQPQHF. The CDR3 region has the DNA TGTGCCAGCAGCTTAGGGGAGGGTGGGCAGCCCCAGCATTTT. The full variable domain, with the rest looked up from reference TRBV7-8 and TRBJ1-5, is GAGVSQSPRYKVAKRGQDVALRCDPISGHVSLFWYQQALGQGPEFLTYFQNEAQLDKSGLPSDRFFAERPEGSVSTLKIQRTQQEDSAVYLCASSLGEGGQPQHFGDGTRLSIL.

The chain is built from TRBV6-2 or TRBV6-3 and TRBJ2-7, with TRBD2 identical over 7 bases. V was clipped by 10 bases and J by 0 bases; unmatched bases: 18. Germline V lookup: CDR1 MNHEY, CDR2 SVGEGT. This CDR3 has 17 residues. The CDR3: CATSRLTVGLVSYEQYF. CDR3 nucleotide sequence: TGTGCCACCAGCAGATTAACAGTAGGACTAGTCTCCTACGAGCAGTACTTC.